The 7 T cell receptor beta chains reported below all come from one sample, sequenced in a study of CD8 T cells in ankylosing spondylitis (dated by TCRdb to about 2017). The library was produced with 5' RACE. The sequencer was an Illumina HiSeq 2500. The public reads were reanalyzed by TCRdb: fastp trimming at Q25, MiXCR alignment, in-frame beta chains only. When rows share a CDR3 protein, they turn into one entry using the most common DNA and genes. Recorded for this sample are 36,000 or so distinct CDR3 sequences; roughly 13% of them occurred a single time. The ten largest clones take up 32% of the sample. Sequenced: synovial fluid, either unsorted or a sorted T cell fraction (not recorded which). Receptors originate from a male donor with ankylosing spondylitis.

The chain has TRBV6-1 and TRBJ1-5, with no clear D. CDR3 length equals 13 residues. The germline CDR1 and CDR2 sequences are MNHNS and SASEGT. V lost 3 bases, J lost 6 bases, and 9 bases lay in between. The CDR3: CASSDFWGQPQHF. Here the CDR3 DNA reads TGTGCCAGCAGTGATTTCTGGGGTCAGCCCCAGCATTTT.

This chain uses TRBV7-8 with TRBJ2-7; D assignment may be TRBD1 or TRBD2 (5 bases each). Germline-derived CDR1 and CDR2 are SGHVS and FQNEAQ. Trimming stripped 0 bases from V and 0 bases from J, with 12 bases between. The CDR3 consists of 16 residues. The CDR3 sequence: CASSLAGTSASYEQYF. CDR3 DNA sequence: TGTGCCAGCAGCTTAGCGGGGACCTCAGCCTCCTACGAGCAGTACTTC. The complete variable domain, with remaining parts taken from reference TRBV7-8 and TRBJ2-7, reads GAGVSQSPRYKVAKRGQDVALRCDPISGHVSLFWYQQALGQGPEFLTYFQNEAQLDKSGLPSDRFFAERPEGSVSTLKIQRTQQEDSAVYLCASSLAGTSASYEQYFGPGTRLTVT.

This clonotype occurred a few times. The rearrangement links TRBV20-1 to TRBJ1-1; TRBD1 agrees at 7 bases. The CDR3 is 14 residues long. The J segment lost 4 bases and the V segment lost 7 bases, leaving 12 bases of the junction unmatched. Germline lookup yields CDR1 DFQATT and CDR2 SNEGSKA (reference sequence). CDR3 DNA sequence: TGCAGTGTACGAACCTCAGGGGGGAGCACTGAAGCTTTCTTT. Amino acid sequence: CSVRTSGGSTEAFF.

This chain links TRBV6-5 with TRBJ2-7, with D tentatively TRBD1 (5 bases). V was trimmed by 5 bases and J by 2 bases, leaving 7 bases between them. CDR1 is MNHEY and CDR2 is SVGAGI in the germline V gene. The CDR3 totals 12 residues. CDR3 in DNA: TGTGCCAGCAGTCCAGGGCCCTACGAGCAGTACTTC. This translates into CASSPGPYEQYF.

This clonotype was counted at least ten times. The chain has TRBV20-1 and TRBJ2-7, with 10 bases matching TRBD2. The germline CDR1 and CDR2 sequences are DFQATT and SNEGSKA (reference sequence). This CDR3 region has 17 residues. Trimming at V came to 0 bases and at J to 7 bases, leaving 15 bases not matched to a gene. CDR3 coding DNA: TGCAGTGCTAGAGACGGGACTAGCGCACGAGGGGAGAGGGAGCAGTACTTC. As protein: CSARDGTSARGEREQYF.

V and J are TRBV5-1 and TRBJ1-2; maybe TRBD1 (5 bases). Trimming pared 3 bases from V and 2 bases from J, leaving 20 bases between. The CDR3 has 17 amino acids. CDR1 and CDR2 (germline): SGHRS, YFSETQ. CDR3 nucleotide sequence: TGCGCCAGCAGCTGGATAATCACAACAGGAATAAACTATGGCTACACCTTC. Translating it yields CASSWIITTGINYGYTF. Full variable domain (missing parts from reference TRBV5-1 and TRBJ1-2): KAGVTQTPRYLIKTRGQQVTLSCSPISGHRSVSWYQQTPGQGLQFLFEYFSETQRNKGNFPGRFSGRQFSNSRSEMNVSTLELGDSALYLCASSWIITTGINYGYTFGSGTRLTVV.

The chain combines TRBV11-1 with TRBJ1-2, with TRBD1 identical over 7 bases. The CDR3 consists of 18 residues. V was pared by 4 bases and J by 0 bases, with 14 bases of the junction left unmatched. Germline V gives CDR1 SGHAT, CDR2 FQDESV (reference sequence). The CDR3 here is CASSSDRTGLGANYGYTF. CDR3 nucleotide sequence: TGTGCCAGCAGCTCAGATAGGACAGGATTGGGAGCTAACTATGGCTACACCTTC.